The next 14 T cell receptor beta chains were all read from a single sample in a study of T cells after yellow fever vaccination. From the 5' RACE reads, TCRdb called clonotypes with MiXCR, one entry per CDR3 protein. The data contain 90,000 to 150,000 distinct CDR3 sequences, about 7% of them singletons. This material consisted of CD4+ T cells sorted from PBMCs, taken more than 35 days after the first yellow fever vaccination. The receptor set was obtained from a man aged 18 to 29 who received the YFV17D yellow fever vaccine.

This clonotype was detected many times. J is TRBJ1-5 and V is TRBV10-2; the match to TRBD1 covers 10 bases. CDR3 length: 16 residues. Germline lookup yields CDR1 WSHSY and CDR2 SAAADI. Unmatched junction bases numbered 9, after V lost 3 bases and J lost 7 bases. The CDR3, as DNA: TGCGCCAGCAGTGACTTTCCGGGACAGGGGCAACAGCCCCAGCATTTT. This gives the protein CASSDFPGQGQQPQHF.

The table lists this clonotype with many counts. The V call is TRBV12-3 or TRBV12-4, the J call TRBJ2-3; D is ambiguous. V lost 5 bases and J lost 6, with 9 bases in between. The CDR3 covers 12 residues. The CDR3: CASSLPPDTQYF. In nucleotides, the CDR3 is TGTGCCAGCAGTCTCCCCCCGGATACGCAGTATTTT.

This clonotype has a count of ten or more. The rearrangement links TRBV6-5 to TRBJ1-1; D not resolved. V shed 2 bases and J shed 1 base, with 11 bases lying between them. Germline-derived CDR1 and CDR2 are MNHEY and SVGAGI. The CDR3 length is 15 residues. DNA of the CDR3: TGTGCCAGCAGTTACCGGTTAGGGAGGAACACTGAAGCTTTCTTT. Translation: CASSYRLGRNTEAFF.

This clonotype was observed at least ten times. The genes are TRBV7-2 and TRBJ1-5, with a tentative D call TRBD1 (5 bases). This CDR3 has 12 residues. V lost 3 bases to trimming and J lost 7 bases, with 7 bases between them. The germline gives CDR1 SGHTA, CDR2 FQGNSA. Here the CDR3 reads CASSFGGQPQHF. In DNA form, the CDR3 reads TGTGCCAGCAGCTTCGGGGGGCAGCCCCAGCATTTT.

This clonotype occurred many times. The rearrangement joins TRBV24-1 to TRBJ2-2; 10 bases match TRBD1. V shed 4 bases, J shed 4 bases, and the junction held 2 bases outside the gene matches. Germline CDR1 and CDR2: KGHDR and SFDVKD. The CDR3 runs to 15 residues. The CDR3 DNA reads TGTGCCACCAGTGACCGGGACAGGGGCACCGGGGAGCTGTTTTTT. Translation: CATSDRDRGTGELFF.

The V gene is TRBV18, the J gene TRBJ2-5; D gene ambiguous. The V end lost 3 bases, the J end lost 4 bases, and 9 bases lay between the germline ends. Germline CDR1 and CDR2: KGHSH and LQKENI. This CDR3 is 13 amino acids long. The CDR3 region has the DNA TGTGCCAGCTCACCGGGCTCATCAGAGACCCAGTACTTC. It translates to CASSPGSSETQYF. The whole variable domain, filled in from reference TRBV18 and TRBJ2-5, reads NAGVMQNPRHLVRRRGQEARLRCSPMKGHSHVYWYRQLPEEGLKFMVYLQKENIIDESGMPKERFSAEFPKEGPSILRIQQVVRGDSAAYFCASSPGSSETQYFGPGTRLLVL.

This clonotype was detected many times. This rearrangement joins TRBV5-1 to TRBJ1-1; possibly TRBD1 for D (5 bases). CDR3 size: 15 residues. Trimming removed 4 bases at V and 1 base at J, with 14 bases between. Germline values: CDR1 SGHRS, CDR2 YFSETQ. The CDR3 here is CASSPVQGWNTEAFF. CDR3 in DNA: TGCGCCAGCAGCCCAGTTCAGGGATGGAACACTGAAGCTTTCTTT. Based on the CDR3 plus reference TRBV5-1 and TRBJ1-1, the full variable domain is KAGVTQTPRYLIKTRGQQVTLSCSPISGHRSVSWYQQTPGQGLQFLFEYFSETQRNKGNFPGRFSGRQFSNSRSEMNVSTLELGDSALYLCASSPVQGWNTEAFFGQGTRLTVV.

This clonotype has a count of ten or more. The DNA of the CDR3 is TGTGCCACCGCGGGTAGCGGGGGGGAAGAGACCCAGTACTTC. Translated: CATAGSGGEETQYF. The V and J genes are TRBV10-3 and TRBJ2-5; 11 bases agree with TRBD2. This CDR3 spans 14 amino acids. CDR1 and CDR2 (germline): ENHRY, SYGVKD. The junction had 7 bases not matched to a gene; V was cut back by 10 bases and J by 3 bases.

Regarding this clonotype: This may come from a read error, since a much larger clone is one base off. The genes are TRBV20-1 and TRBJ1-6; D unclear. Per germline, CDR1 DFQATT and CDR2 SNEGSKA (reference sequence). The CDR3 length is 14 residues. CDR3 DNA sequence: TGCAGTTCTAGAGATCCGGGTGTTTATTCACCCCTCCACTTT. Its translation: CSSRDPGVYSPLHF.

In its sample, this clonotype was seen once. The chain couples TRBV7-3 to TRBJ2-1; no reliable D call. Trimming shortened V by 4 bases and J by 6 bases, and 13 bases separated the two germline ends. The CDR3 extends over 14 amino acids. The germline gives CDR1 SGHTA, CDR2 FQGTGA. The CDR3, as DNA: TGTGCCAGCAGCTCCCCCGAGAGAGGCAATGAGCAGTTCTTC. This translates into CASSSPERGNEQFF.

This clonotype was detected a few times. The chain is built from TRBV12-3 or TRBV12-4 and TRBJ1-3; 8 nucleotides line up with TRBD1. CDR3 length equals 14 residues. With V trimmed by 9 bases and J by 1 base, 5 bases remained unmatched. The CDR3 DNA reads TGTGCCAGATCAGGGGGCGAGTCTGGAAACACCATATATTTT. Translating it yields CARSGGESGNTIYF.

Ten or more counts support this clonotype. This chain connects TRBV7-3 to TRBJ2-1, with 8 bases that match TRBD2. This CDR3 region has 15 residues. V lost 2 bases to trimming and J lost 6 bases; unmatched junction nucleotides: 6. CDR1 is SGHTA, CDR2 FQGTGA, per germline. The CDR3: CASSLSAGAFNEQFF. The CDR3 bases are TGTGCCAGCAGCTTATCAGCGGGGGCCTTCAATGAGCAGTTCTTC.

This clonotype was counted ten times or more. This sequence joins TRBV25-1 and TRBJ1-6, with D maybe TRBD1 (5 bases). Germline CDR1 is MGHDK and CDR2 is SYGVNS. Trimming left V 7 bases short and J 9 bases short, with 16 bases between. The CDR3 is 14 amino acids. Here the CDR3 DNA reads TGTGCCAGCACCATAGGGACGTTACGTTCACCCCTCCACTTT. It specifies CASTIGTLRSPLHF.

This clonotype came up many times. The rearrangement uses TRBV20-1 and TRBJ2-7; D gene uncertain. Trimming pared 2 bases from V and 3 bases from J, leaving 11 bases between. The CDR3 covers 13 residues. The germline gives CDR1 DFQATT, CDR2 SNEGSKA (reference sequence). CDR3 region: CSARSVLSYEQYF. The CDR3, as DNA: TGCAGTGCTAGAAGCGTCCTTAGCTACGAGCAGTACTTC.